These 12 T cell receptor beta chains originate from one sample sequenced in a study of intratumoral heterogeneity in liver cancer. The method was immunoSEQ multiplex PCR; TCRdb's version includes in-frame clones alone and lacks a portion of them. The table has about 5,900 clones, about 71% seen once. The source was tumor-adjacent normal tissue, collected before any cancer treatment. The receptors here all came from a man between 65 and 85 years old with hepatocellular carcinoma.

CDR3 sequence reads: CASSVGTGSEAFF. CDR3 bases: TGTGCCAGTAGTGTTGGGACAGGGTCTGAAGCTTTCTTT. The chain couples TRBV19 to TRBJ1-1, with 9 bases matching TRBD1. J gave up 6 bases and V 5 bases, and 4 bases lay outside the gene matches. Germline V gene data show CDR1 as LNHDA and CDR2 as SQIVND (reference sequence). The CDR3 has 13 residues.

CDR3 sequence reads: CASTLSGGNTIYF. The CDR3 bases are TGTGCCAGCACCCTTTCAGGGGGAAACACCATATATTTT. V is TRBV12-3 or TRBV12-4 and J is TRBJ1-3; D might be TRBD1 (5 bases). Trimming cost V 7 bases and J 4 bases, with 11 bases left between them. There are 13 residues in the CDR3.

This clone was seen only once. The chain recombines TRBV7-3 with TRBJ2-5, with D possibly being TRBD1 (6 bases). CDR1 is SGHTA and CDR2 is FQGTGA in the germline V gene. Trimming took off 5 bases at V and 2 bases at J, with 15 bases between the two ends. The CDR3 covers 15 residues. This CDR3 reads CASSANTGIQETQYF. The CDR3 bases are TGTGCCAGCAGCGCGAATACAGGGATACAAGAGACCCAGTACTTC.

The chain is built from TRBV3-1 (or the pseudogene TRBV3-2) and TRBJ1-2; the match to TRBD1 covers 10 bases. In germline, CDR1 is LGHDT, CDR2 YNNKEL (reference sequence). The V segment lost 3 bases and the J segment 4 bases; nucleotides outside the gene matches: 8. This CDR3 has 16 residues. CDR3 bases: TGTGCCAGCAGCCACGGAAGGACAGGGGGGACCTATGGCTACACCTTC. Protein product: CASSHGRTGGTYGYTF.

This chain links TRBV5-1 with TRBJ1-5; tentatively, D is TRBD1 (6 bases). V shed 4 bases and J shed 4 bases, with 9 bases lying between them. This CDR3 comprises 13 residues. The germline CDR1 and CDR2 sequences are SGHRS and YFSETQ. The CDR3 DNA is TGCGCCAGCAGCCTAGACAGGAATCAGCCCCAGCATTTT. Translation gives CASSLDRNQPQHF.

This clone was seen just once. This chain joins TRBV4-3 and TRBJ1-4; D gene unclear. The CDR3 runs to 18 residues. Trimming removed 0 bases from V and 2 bases from J, with 16 bases in between. CDR1 and CDR2 (germline): LGHNA, YSLEER. The CDR3, as DNA: TGCGCCAGCAGCCAAGATCAAACAGTAGGGTATACTAATGAAAAACTGTTTTTT. Encoded protein: CASSQDQTVGYTNEKLFF.

The chain carries TRBV5-6 and TRBJ1-1; a possible D gene is TRBD1 (5 bases). This CDR3 is 12 amino acids long. Germline values: CDR1 SGHDT, CDR2 YYEEEE. The V end was cut by 4 bases, the J end by 12 bases, with 16 bases between. CDR3 coding DNA: TGTGCCAGCAGCCTAGGGGCACTTAGAACTTTCTTT. Its protein is CASSLGALRTFF.

There are a few counts of this clone. In DNA, the CDR3 is TGTGCCAGCAAGTACAGGGCGTATGGCTACACCTTC. Its translation is CASKYRAYGYTF. This chain uses TRBV2 with TRBJ1-2, with a weak D call TRBD1 (6 bases). Germline values: CDR1 SNHLY, CDR2 FYNNEI. V was trimmed by 7 bases and J by 5 bases, leaving 11 bases between them. This CDR3 spans 12 amino acids.

This chain connects TRBV6-6 to TRBJ1-1, with TRBD1 matching over 7 bases. Per the germline V gene, CDR1 is MNHNY and CDR2 is SVGAGI (reference sequence). The CDR3 extends over 13 amino acids. Unmatched junction bases numbered 4, after V lost 4 bases and J lost 5 bases. The CDR3: CASSFQGGTEAFF. CDR3 coding DNA: TGTGCCAGCAGTTTTCAGGGGGGTACTGAAGCTTTCTTT.

A single count supports this clone. The gene calls are TRBV15 and TRBJ2-5; 10 bases line up with TRBD2. The CDR3 extends over 16 amino acids. Unmatched junction bases numbered 8, after V lost 5 bases and J lost 2 bases. Per germline, CDR1 LNHNV and CDR2 YYDKDF (reference sequence). This CDR3 reads CATSGVLAGRQETQYF. CDR3 DNA sequence: TGTGCCACCAGCGGCGTACTAGCGGGGCGACAAGAGACCCAGTACTTC.

The chain joins TRBV7-8 to TRBJ1-2; D is uncertain. Trimming removed 4 bases from V and 8 bases from J, with 17 bases in between. The CDR3 loop spans 14 amino acids. Germline V lookup: CDR1 SGHVS, CDR2 FQNEAQ. CDR3 DNA sequence: TGTGCCAGCAGCTCACCGACCTGGGCATCGGGCTACACCTTC. Protein sequence: CASSSPTWASGYTF.

The chain combines TRBV9 with TRBJ2-3, with a tentative D call TRBD2 (6 bases). The length of the CDR3 is 15 residues. The germline V gene encodes CDR1 SGDLS and CDR2 YYNGEE. V lost 1 base and J lost 0, with 9 bases in between. This CDR3 is CASSVFGTSTDTQYF. The CDR3 coding sequence is TGTGCCAGCAGCGTATTTGGGACTAGCACAGATACGCAGTATTTT. Full variable domain (rest looked up from reference TRBV9 and TRBJ2-3): DSGVTQTPKHLITATGQRVTLRCSPRSGDLSVYWYQQSLDQGLQFLIQYYNGEERAKGNILERFSAQQFPDLHSELNLSSLELGDSALYFCASSVFGTSTDTQYFGPGTRLTVL.